This record covers a single TCR beta chain. No antigen is known for it. One base away there is no much larger clone; base qualities are not given. The CDR3 spans 15 residues, from the cysteine through the phenylalanine. Left in the record is the CDR3 DNA by itself, 45 bases read in frame from the first base. At the junction V is shortened by 4 bases and J by 4 bases, with 13 bases in between. The germline V gene yields SGHVS for CDR1 and FQNEAQ for CDR2. Healthy HIV-negative adults with no recently reported acute infections or vaccinations were included as donors. All donors were Caucasian adults living in Nashville, Tennessee, USA. CD4+ T cells were enriched by magnetic negative selection, after which naive cells were positively selected on CD45RA and the negative fraction was taken as the memory subset. Blood was collected by leukapheresis, and PBMCs were isolated by Ficoll-Histopaque density gradient centrifugation and then cryopreserved in liquid nitrogen vapor phase. Purity and quantity of every magnetically sorted T cell population were checked by analytical flow cytometry. Genomic DNA was isolated from each sorted fraction and quantified by UV absorbance on a Nanodrop 2000c.

Using the deep immunoSEQ assay, TCR CDR3 regions were amplified from genomic DNA by multiplex PCR. Extracted genomic DNA from each cell subset was distributed evenly across all wells of several immunoSEQ 96-well plates, and each plate was treated as a replicate. For sorted subsets, roughly 200 ng genomic DNA, equal to about 30,000 T cell genomes, was loaded into each replicate PCR. The purified libraries were quantified using a Qubit 3.0 fluorometer, sized with a Bioanalyzer 2100, and then quantified again using the KAPA Library Quantification kit. A separate single-read 150-cycle Illumina NextSeq 550 flow cell was used to sequence each immunoSEQ 96-well plate. For the original study's pipeline: The immunoSEQ output contained only junctional sequences without quality scores, so filtering could not match that applied to full-length reads. Sequences were annotated with PyIR, a Python wrapper for IgBLAST v1.9, and V/J genes and CDR3 were assigned using IMGT germline references. Reads were removed for weak V/J assignments (E-value above 1e-6), missing CDR3, stop codons, out-of-frame junctions, or ambiguous translated residues. A V3J clonotype was defined by an identical inferred V gene, J gene, and CDR3 amino acid sequence. Percentage overlap between repertoires was calculated by dividing the number of shared unique clonotypes by the size of the smaller repertoire. Repertoire richness was assessed with RTK rarefaction, the Chao1 estimator, and Recon v2.1 estimates of unobserved clonotypes. Generation probabilities for all TCRbeta clonotypes obtained by the gDNA method from a handful of donors were computed using OLGA. TCRdb mirrors the immuneACCESS table, restricted to in-frame sequences. Some clones are absent from its copies; in checked studies, under half trace to an unresolved V gene, and the reason for the others is unknown. That table is the source of V, J and clone size, and D and trimming were worked out from the DNA. Counted in this sample were about 1 million clones; about 77% of them appeared once. The ten largest clones represent about 1.5% of the sample.

These data originate in a study of shared clonotypes between healthy human individuals (dated by TCRdb to the early 2020s). For context, the study as a whole: A couple of women and a few men aged 18 to 49 years were included in the cohort. Between about 0.85 and 8.9 billion PBMCs per donor were obtained by leukapheresis. To increase sequencing depth and limit assay-specific biases, TCR repertoire library preparation and sequencing were carried out by different laboratories using diverse techniques. For each donor, CD4 naive and CD4 memory were each run on three plates, CD8 naive on two plates, and CD8 memory on one plate. To estimate repertoire size and how much clonotypes are shared between individuals, the study performed deep sequencing of blood TCR repertoires from about five healthy adults. General conclusions and limits of the study: Sampling was restricted to blood, and TCR repertoires in tissues likely differ from the TCR repertoires found in blood. Pairwise subsampling led to the expectation that sequencing depth would affect the degree of clonotype sharing among donors. Compared with non-shared clonotypes, the clonotypes found in all four sorted-subset donors had higher generation probabilities. Naive subsets generally had larger estimated clonotype richness than memory subsets did. Rarefaction of sorted-subset datasets indicated incomplete sequencing despite the large sequencing depth. Because the study included only a small number of donors, the genetic and exposure-history diversity represented was limited. Approximately 5% of naive CD4, 3% to 4% of naive CD8, approximately 2.2% of memory CD4, and more than 0.35% of memory CD8 clonotypes were shared across several donors.

Recombination connected TRBV7-8 to TRBJ2-2; the D segment cannot be called with confidence. Sequencing input: memory CD4+ T cells sorted from blood. In light of the paper, this sample's cell subset or site label describes: CD45RA-negative fraction. This TCR derives from a man in his late teens or twenties in good health. The CDR3 sequence is CASSSDMRSTGELFF. Read as DNA, the sequence is TGTGCCAGCAGCTCCGACATGCGAAGCACCGGGGAGCTGTTTTTT.